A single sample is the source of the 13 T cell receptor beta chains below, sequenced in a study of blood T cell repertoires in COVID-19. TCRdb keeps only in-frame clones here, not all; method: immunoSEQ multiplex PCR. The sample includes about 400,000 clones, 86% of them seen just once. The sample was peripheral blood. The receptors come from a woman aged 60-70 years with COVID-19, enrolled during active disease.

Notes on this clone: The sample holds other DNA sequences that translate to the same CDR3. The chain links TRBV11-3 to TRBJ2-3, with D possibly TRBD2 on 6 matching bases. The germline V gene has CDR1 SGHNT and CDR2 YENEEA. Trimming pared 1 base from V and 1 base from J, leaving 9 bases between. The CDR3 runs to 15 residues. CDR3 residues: CASSLVGGGTDTQYF. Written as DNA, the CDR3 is TGTGCCAGCAGCTTAGTCGGGGGTGGCACAGATACGCAGTATTTT.

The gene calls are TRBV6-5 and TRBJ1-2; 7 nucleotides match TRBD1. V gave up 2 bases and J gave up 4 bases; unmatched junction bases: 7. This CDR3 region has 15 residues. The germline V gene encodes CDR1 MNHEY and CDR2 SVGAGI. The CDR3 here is CASSYGHRGPYGYTF. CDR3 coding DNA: TGTGCCAGCAGTTACGGCCACAGGGGTCCCTATGGCTACACCTTC.

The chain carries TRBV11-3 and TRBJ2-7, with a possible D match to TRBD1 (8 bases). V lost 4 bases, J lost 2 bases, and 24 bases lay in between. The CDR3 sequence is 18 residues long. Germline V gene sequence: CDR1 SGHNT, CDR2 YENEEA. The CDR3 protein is CASSSAGAQGEDTYEQYF. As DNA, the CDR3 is TGTGCCAGCAGCTCTGCGGGGGCACAGGGGGAAGATACCTACGAGCAGTACTTC.

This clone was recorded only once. CDR3 coding DNA: TGTGCCAGCAGCCTACCCGGGGTGTCCCAAGAGACCCAGTACTTC. As protein: CASSLPGVSQETQYF. The V call is TRBV5-4, the J call TRBJ2-5; perhaps TRBD2 as D (5 bases). Trimming removed 4 bases from V and 1 base from J, with 14 bases in between. The germline V gene has CDR1 SGHNT and CDR2 YYREEE (reference sequence). This CDR3 region has 15 residues.

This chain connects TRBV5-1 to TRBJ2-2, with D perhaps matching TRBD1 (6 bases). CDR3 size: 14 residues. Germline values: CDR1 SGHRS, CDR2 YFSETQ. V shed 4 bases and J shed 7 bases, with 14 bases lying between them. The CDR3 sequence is CASSATGMGGELFF. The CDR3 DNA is TGCGCCAGCAGCGCCACAGGGATGGGCGGGGAGCTGTTTTTT.

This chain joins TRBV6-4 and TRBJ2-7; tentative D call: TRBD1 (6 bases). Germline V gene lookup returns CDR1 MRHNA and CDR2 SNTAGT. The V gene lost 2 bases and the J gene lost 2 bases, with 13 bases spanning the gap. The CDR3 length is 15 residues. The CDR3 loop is CASSDGENRAYEQYF. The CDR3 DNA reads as TGTGCCAGCAGTGACGGTGAGAACAGGGCCTACGAGCAGTACTTC.

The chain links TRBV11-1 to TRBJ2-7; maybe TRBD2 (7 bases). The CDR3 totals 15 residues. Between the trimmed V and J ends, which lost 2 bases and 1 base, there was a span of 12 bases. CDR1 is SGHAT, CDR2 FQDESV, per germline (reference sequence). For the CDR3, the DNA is TGTGCCAGCAGCTTAATGGCGGGGGCTTCCTACGAGCAGTACTTC. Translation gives CASSLMAGASYEQYF.

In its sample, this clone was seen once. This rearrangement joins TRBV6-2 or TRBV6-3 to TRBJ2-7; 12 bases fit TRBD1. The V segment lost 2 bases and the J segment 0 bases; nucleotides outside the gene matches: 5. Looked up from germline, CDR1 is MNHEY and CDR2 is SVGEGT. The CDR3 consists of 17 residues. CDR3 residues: CASSYLGQGATSYEQYF. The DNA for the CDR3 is TGTGCCAGCAGTTACCTGGGACAGGGGGCTACCTCCTACGAGCAGTACTTC.

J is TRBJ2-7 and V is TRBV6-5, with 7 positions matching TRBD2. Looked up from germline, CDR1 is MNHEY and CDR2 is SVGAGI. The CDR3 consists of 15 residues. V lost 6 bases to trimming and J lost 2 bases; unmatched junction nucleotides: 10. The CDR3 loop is CASRPDGGSAYEQYF. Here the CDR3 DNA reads TGTGCCAGCAGACCCGACGGGGGGTCAGCCTACGAGCAGTACTTC.

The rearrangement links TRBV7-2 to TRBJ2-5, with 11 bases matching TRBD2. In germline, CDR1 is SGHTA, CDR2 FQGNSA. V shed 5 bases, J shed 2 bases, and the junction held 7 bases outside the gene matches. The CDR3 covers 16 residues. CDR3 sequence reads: CASSAGTSGSQETQYF. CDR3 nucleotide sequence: TGTGCCAGCAGCGCCGGGACTAGCGGATCTCAAGAGACCCAGTACTTC. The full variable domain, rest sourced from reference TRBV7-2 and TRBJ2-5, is GAGVSQSPSNKVTEKGKDVELRCDPISGHTALYWYRQSLGQGLEFLIYFQGNSAPDKSGLPSDRFSAERTGGSVSTLTIQRTQQEDSAVYLCASSAGTSGSQETQYFGPGTRLLVL.

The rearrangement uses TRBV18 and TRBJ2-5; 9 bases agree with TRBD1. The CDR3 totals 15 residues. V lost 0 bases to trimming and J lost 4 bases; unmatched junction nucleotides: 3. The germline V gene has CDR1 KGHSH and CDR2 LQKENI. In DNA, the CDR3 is TGTGCCAGCTCACCACCGACAGGGGGAAGAGAGACCCAGTACTTC. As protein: CASSPPTGGRETQYF.

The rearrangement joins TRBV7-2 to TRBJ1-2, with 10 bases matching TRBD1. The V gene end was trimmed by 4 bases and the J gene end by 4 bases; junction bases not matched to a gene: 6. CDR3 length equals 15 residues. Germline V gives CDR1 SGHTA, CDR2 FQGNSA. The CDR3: CASSSTGGSSYGYTF. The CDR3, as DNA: TGTGCCAGCAGCTCGACAGGGGGCTCGAGCTATGGCTACACCTTC.

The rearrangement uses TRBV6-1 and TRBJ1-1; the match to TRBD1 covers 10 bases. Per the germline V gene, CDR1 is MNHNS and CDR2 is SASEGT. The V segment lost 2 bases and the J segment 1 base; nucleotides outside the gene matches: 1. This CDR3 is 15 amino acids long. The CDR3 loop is CASSERQGANTEAFF. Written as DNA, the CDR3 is TGTGCCAGCAGTGAAAGACAGGGGGCGAACACTGAAGCTTTCTTT.